The T cell receptor beta chain under discussion was sequenced for a study of blood T cell repertoires in COVID-19. At the level of the study: Some COVID-19 samples were acute and others convalescent; all came from the United States, Italy and Spain. PBMCs, B-cell-depleted T cells, or T cells were the source of the cDNA or gDNA that made up the material.

Study processing details: By means of reference gene primer amplification, nucleated cell counts were estimated. The protocol was immunoSEQ multiplex PCR, while the TCRdb copy is restricted to in-frame clones and leaves out a portion. D and trimming were read from the DNA, whereas the V and J calls and clone size are those reported in that table. The table lists some 240,000 clones, 80% to 85% of them singletons, with 1.5% to 1.9% in the top ten. The CDR3 is 12 residues long. The V end lost 8 bases, the J end lost 9 bases, and 11 bases lay between the germline ends. Germline V gives CDR1 MDHEN, CDR2 SYDVKM.

Sequencing input: peripheral blood. V and J are TRBV28 and TRBJ1-6; no clear D gene. This sequence was found in a woman aged 40-49 years who had recovered from COVID-19. In DNA, the CDR3 is TGTGCCAGCCGTCCCCAGGTTTCACCCCTCCACTTT. This gives the protein CASRPQVSPLHF.